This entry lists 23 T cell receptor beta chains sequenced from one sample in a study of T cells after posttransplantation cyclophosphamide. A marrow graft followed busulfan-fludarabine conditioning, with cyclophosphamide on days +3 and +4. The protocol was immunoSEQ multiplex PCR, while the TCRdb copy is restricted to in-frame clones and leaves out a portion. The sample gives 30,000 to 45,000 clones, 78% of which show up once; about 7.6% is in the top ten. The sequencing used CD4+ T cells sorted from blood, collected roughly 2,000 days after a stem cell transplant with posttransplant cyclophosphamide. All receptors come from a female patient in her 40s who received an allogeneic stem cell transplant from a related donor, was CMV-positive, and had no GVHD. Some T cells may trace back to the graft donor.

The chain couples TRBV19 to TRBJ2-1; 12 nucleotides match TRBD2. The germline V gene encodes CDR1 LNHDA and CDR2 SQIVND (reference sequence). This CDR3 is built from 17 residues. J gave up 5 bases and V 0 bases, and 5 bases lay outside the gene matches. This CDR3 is CASSIDGLAGTHNEQFF. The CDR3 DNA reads TGTGCCAGTAGTATAGATGGACTAGCGGGGACCCACAATGAGCAGTTCTTC.

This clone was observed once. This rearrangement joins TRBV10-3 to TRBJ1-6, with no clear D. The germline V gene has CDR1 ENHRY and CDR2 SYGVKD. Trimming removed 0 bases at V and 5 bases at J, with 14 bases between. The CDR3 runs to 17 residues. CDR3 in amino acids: CAISESGGPTDNSPLHF. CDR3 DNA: TGTGCCATCAGTGAGTCAGGAGGTCCCACCGATAATTCACCCCTCCACTTT.

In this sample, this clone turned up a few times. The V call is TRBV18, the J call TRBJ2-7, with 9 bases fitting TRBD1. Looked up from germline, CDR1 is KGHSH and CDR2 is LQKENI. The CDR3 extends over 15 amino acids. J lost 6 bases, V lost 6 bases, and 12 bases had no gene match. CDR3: CASSPPGQGFVEQYF. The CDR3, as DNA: TGTGCCAGCTCCCCTCCGGGACAGGGTTTCGTCGAGCAGTACTTC.

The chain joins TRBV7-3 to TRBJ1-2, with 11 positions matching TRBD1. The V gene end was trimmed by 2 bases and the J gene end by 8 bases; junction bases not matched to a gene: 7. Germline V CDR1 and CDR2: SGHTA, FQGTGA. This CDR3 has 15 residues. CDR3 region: CASSLAGQGAYGYTF. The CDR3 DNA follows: TGTGCCAGCAGCTTAGCCGGACAGGGGGCGTACGGCTACACCTTC.

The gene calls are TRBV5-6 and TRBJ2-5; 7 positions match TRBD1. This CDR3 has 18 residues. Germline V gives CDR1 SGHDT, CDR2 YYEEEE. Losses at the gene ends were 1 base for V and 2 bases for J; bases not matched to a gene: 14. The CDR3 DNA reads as TGTGCCAGCAGCTTGAAGGGTACGAGGGGGCTCGGGCAAGAGACCCAGTACTTC. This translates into CASSLKGTRGLGQETQYF.

The CDR3 DNA sequence: TGTGCCAGCAGAATTGAACAGGGCCTTAATGAAAAACTGTTTTTT. Its translation: CASRIEQGLNEKLFF. The rearrangement links TRBV6-1 to TRBJ1-4, with D possibly TRBD1 on 6 matching bases. Trimming took off 6 bases at V and 4 bases at J, with 15 bases between the two ends. The CDR3 contains 15 residues. Germline loops: CDR1 MNHNS, CDR2 SASEGT.

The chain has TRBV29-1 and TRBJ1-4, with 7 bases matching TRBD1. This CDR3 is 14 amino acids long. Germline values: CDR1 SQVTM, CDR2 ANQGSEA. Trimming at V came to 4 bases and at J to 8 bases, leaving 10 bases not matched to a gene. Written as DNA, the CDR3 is TGCAGCGTTGTCGTGAGGGGGCACGACGAAAAACTGTTTTTT. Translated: CSVVVRGHDEKLFF.

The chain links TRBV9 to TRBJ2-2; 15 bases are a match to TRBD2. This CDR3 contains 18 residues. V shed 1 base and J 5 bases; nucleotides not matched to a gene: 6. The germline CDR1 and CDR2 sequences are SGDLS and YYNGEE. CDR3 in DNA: TGTGCCAGCAGCGTATCCAGGACTAGCGGGGGGGGTACCGGGGAGCTGTTTTTT. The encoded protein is CASSVSRTSGGGTGELFF.

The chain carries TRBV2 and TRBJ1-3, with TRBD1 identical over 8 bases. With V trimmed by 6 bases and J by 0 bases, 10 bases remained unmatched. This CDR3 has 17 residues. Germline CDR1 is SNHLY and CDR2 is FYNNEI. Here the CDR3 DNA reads TGTGCCAGCAGAGATGGACAGGGTGTTAGCTCTGGAAACACCATATATTTT. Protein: CASRDGQGVSSGNTIYF.

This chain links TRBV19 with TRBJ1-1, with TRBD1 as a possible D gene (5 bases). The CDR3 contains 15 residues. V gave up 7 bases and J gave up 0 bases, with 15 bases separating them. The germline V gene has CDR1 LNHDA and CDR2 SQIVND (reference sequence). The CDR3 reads CASNFRTPMNTEAFF. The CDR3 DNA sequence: TGTGCCAGTAATTTCAGGACACCAATGAACACTGAAGCTTTCTTT.

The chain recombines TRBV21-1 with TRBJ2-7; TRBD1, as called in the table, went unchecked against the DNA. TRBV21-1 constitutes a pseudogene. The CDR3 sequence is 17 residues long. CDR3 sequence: CASSKGAGQETLYEQYF. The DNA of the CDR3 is TGTGCCAGCAGCAAAGGGGCCGGACAGGAAACCCTCTACGAGCAGTACTTC.

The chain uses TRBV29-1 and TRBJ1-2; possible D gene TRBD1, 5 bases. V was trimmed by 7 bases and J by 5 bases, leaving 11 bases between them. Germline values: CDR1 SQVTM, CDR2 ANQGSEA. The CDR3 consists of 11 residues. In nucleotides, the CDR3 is TGCAGCGCGGGGGGGGGATATGGCTACACCTTC. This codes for CSAGGGYGYTF.

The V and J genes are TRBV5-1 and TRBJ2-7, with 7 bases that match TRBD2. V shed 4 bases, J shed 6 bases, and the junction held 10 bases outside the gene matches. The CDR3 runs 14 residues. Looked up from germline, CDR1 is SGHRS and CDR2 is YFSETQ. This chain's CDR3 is CASSPGGGTGEQYF. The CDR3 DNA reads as TGCGCCAGCAGCCCCGGGGGAGGGACGGGCGAGCAGTACTTC.

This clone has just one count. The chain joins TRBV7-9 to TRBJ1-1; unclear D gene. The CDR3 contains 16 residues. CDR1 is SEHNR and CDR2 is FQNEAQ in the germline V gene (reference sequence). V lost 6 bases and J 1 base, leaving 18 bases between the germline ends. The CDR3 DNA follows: TGTGCCAGCAGAAAAGCCCGCACAGATAAGAACACTGAAGCTTTCTTT. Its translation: CASRKARTDKNTEAFF.

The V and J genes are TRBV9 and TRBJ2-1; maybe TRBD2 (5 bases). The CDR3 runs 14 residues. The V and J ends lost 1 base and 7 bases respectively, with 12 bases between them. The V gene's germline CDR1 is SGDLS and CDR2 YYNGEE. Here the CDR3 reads CASSVTDFSNEQFF. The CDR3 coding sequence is TGTGCCAGCAGCGTAACGGACTTTTCTAATGAGCAGTTCTTC.

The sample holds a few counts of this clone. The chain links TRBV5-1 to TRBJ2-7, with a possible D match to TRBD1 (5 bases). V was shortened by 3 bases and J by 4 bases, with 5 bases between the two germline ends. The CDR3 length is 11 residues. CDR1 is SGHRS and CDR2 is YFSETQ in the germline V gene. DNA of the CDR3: TGCGCCAGCAGCTCAGGGTACGAGCAGTACTTC. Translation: CASSSGYEQYF. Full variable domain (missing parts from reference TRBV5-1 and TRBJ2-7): KAGVTQTPRYLIKTRGQQVTLSCSPISGHRSVSWYQQTPGQGLQFLFEYFSETQRNKGNFPGRFSGRQFSNSRSEMNVSTLELGDSALYLCASSSGYEQYFGPGTRLTVT.

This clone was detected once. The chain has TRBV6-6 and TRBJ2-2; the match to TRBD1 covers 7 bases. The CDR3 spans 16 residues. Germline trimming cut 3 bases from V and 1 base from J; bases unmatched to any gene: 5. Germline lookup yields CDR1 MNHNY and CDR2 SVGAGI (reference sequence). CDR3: CASSYPWTGNTGELFF. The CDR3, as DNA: TGTGCCAGCAGTTATCCCTGGACAGGGAACACCGGGGAGCTGTTTTTT.

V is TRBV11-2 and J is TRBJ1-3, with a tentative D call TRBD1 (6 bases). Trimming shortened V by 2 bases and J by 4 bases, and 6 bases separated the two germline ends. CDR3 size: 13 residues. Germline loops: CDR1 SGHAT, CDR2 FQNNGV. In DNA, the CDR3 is TGTGCCAGCAGCTTAACAGGGGGAAACACCATATATTTT. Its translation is CASSLTGGNTIYF.

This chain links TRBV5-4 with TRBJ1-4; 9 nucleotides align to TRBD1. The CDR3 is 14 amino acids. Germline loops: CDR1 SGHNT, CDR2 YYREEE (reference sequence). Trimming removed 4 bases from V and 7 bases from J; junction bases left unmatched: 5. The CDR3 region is CASSPGTGFEKLFF. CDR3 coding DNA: TGTGCCAGCAGCCCCGGGACAGGGTTTGAAAAACTGTTTTTT.

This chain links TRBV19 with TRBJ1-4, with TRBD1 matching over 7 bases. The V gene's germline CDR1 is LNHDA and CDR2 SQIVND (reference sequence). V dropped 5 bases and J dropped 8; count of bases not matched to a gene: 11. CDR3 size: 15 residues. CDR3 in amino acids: CASSGLGDSSEKLFF. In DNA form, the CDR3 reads TGTGCCAGTAGTGGCTTAGGGGACAGTTCGGAAAAACTGTTTTTT.

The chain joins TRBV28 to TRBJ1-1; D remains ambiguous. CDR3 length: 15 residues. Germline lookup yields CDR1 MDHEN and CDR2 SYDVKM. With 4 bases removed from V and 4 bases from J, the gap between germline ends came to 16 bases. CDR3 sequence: CASSYSAGWGTEAFF. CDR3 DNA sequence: TGTGCCAGCAGTTATAGCGCCGGATGGGGCACTGAAGCTTTCTTT.

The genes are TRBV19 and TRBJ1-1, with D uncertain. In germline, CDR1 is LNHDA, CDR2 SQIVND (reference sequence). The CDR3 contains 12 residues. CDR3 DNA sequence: TGTGCGTCAGCGGGCATGAACACTGAAGCTTTCTTT. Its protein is CASAGMNTEAFF.

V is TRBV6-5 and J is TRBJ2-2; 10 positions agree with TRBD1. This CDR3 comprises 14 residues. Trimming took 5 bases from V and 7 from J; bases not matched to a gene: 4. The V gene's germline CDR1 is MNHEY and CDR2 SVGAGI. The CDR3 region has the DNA TGTGCCAGCAGTCTCGGGACAGGGGTCGGGGAGCTGTTTTTT. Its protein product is CASSLGTGVGELFF.